The T cell receptor (beta chain) described here comes from a study of blood T cell repertoires in COVID-19. Across the whole study: The United States, Italy and Spain were the sources of the acute and convalescent COVID-19 samples. In each case, the material was cDNA or gDNA derived from T cells, B-cell-depleted T cells, or PBMCs.

In the original workflow: Amplification from reference gene primers served as the basis for estimated nucleated cell counts. Only in-frame clones appear in the TCRdb table, and some are missing; sequencing was by immunoSEQ multiplex PCR. That table furnishes V, J and clone size, whereas the DNA furnished D and trimming. The data show about 200,000 clones, about 88% seen once. The source is a man aged 18 to 29 with active or convalescent COVID-19. Sequencing used peripheral blood.

The CDR3 sequence: CATVTAYNTGELFF. CDR3 DNA: TGCGCCACCGTGACAGCTTACAACACCGGGGAGCTGTTTTTT. The chain has TRBV10-2 and TRBJ2-2, with D perhaps TRBD1 (5 bases). Per germline, CDR1 WSHSY and CDR2 SAAADI. This CDR3 is built from 14 residues. V was pared by 10 bases and J by 2 bases, with 14 bases between.